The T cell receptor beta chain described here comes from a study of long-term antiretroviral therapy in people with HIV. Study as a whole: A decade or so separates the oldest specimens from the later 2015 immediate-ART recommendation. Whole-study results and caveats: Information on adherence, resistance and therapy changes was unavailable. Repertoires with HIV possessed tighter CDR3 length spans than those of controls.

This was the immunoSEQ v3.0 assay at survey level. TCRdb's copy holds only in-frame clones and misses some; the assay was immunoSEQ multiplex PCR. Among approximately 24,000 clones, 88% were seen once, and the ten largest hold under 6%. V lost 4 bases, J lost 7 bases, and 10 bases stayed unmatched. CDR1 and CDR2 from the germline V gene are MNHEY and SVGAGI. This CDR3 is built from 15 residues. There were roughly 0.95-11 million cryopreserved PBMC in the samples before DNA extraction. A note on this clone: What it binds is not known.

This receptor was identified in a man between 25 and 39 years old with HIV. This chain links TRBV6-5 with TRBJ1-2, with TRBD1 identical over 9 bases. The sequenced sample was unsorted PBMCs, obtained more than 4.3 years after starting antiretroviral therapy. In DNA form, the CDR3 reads TGTGCCAGCAGTTCATTACAGGGGGCGATCGGTGGCTACACCTTC. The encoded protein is CASSSLQGAIGGYTF.